This is a list of T cell receptor beta chains from one sample in a study of cytomegalovirus exposure and HLA in healthy donors. Sequencing used immunoSEQ multiplex PCR; TCRdb keeps in-frame clones, though not all of them. The data contain a few hundred thousand clones, more than 80% of them singletons. Sequencing was carried out using PBMCs. The receptors stem from a woman between 18 and 29 years old in good health and CMV-seronegative. The CDR3 runs from the conserved cysteine through the conserved F or W. The order of the fields is clone size, D gene, V gene, J gene, CDR3 protein, CDR3 DNA. A D gene is named only where the DNA matches it firmly. Some rows mark clone size as missing; the rest say once, few, many or name a class of expanded clone.

>.|.|TRBV5-6|TRBJ2-4
CASSLIDSAIAKNIQYF
TGTGCCAGCAGCCTTATCGACAGCGCTATAGCCAAAAACATTCAGTACTTC
>.|TRBD1|TRBV6-6|TRBJ1-2
CASRTGMRLFVGYTF
TGTGCCAGCAGGACAGGGATGAGACTGTTCGTGGGCTACACCTTC
>.|.|TRBV29-1|TRBJ2-7
CSVESQGSSYEQYF
TGCAGCGTTGAGTCCCAGGGGAGCTCCTACGAGCAGTACTTC
>.|.|TRBV21-1|TRBJ2-1
CASSKIPERGRISYNEQFF
TGTGCCAGCAGCAAAATTCCGGAGCGGGGGAGGATCTCCTACAATGAGCAGTTCTTC
>.|.|TRBV4-2|TRBJ2-7
CASSPTGKYEQYF
TGTGCCAGCAGCCCCACAGGAAAATACGAGCAGTACTTC
>few|.|TRBV27|TRBJ1-2
CASSFGRDYGYTF
TGTGCCAGCAGTTTCGGCAGGGACTATGGCTACACCTTC
>.|.|TRBV4-3|TRBJ2-7
CASSQDGATYDEQYF
TGCGCCAGCAGCCAAGATGGGGCTACCTACGACGAGCAGTACTTC
>.|TRBD1|TRBV2|TRBJ2-3
CASRKGTGPDTQYF
TGTGCCAGCAGGAAAGGGACAGGGCCAGATACGCAGTATTTT
>.|.|TRBV10-3|TRBJ2-1
CAISESGSVYNEQFF
TGTGCCATCAGTGAGAGTGGTAGCGTCTACAATGAGCAGTTCTTC
>.|.|TRBV6-1|TRBJ1-3
CASSEVEGASGNTIYF
TGTGCCAGCAGTGAAGTCGAGGGCGCGTCTGGAAACACCATATATTTT
>.|.|TRBV5-1|TRBJ1-1
CASSLTDPLNTEAFF
TGCGCCAGCAGCTTGACTGATCCCTTGAACACTGAAGCTTTCTTT
>.|TRBD2|TRBV7-3|TRBJ2-3
CASSARLAGTDTQYF
TGTGCCAGCAGCGCGCGACTAGCGGGCACAGATACGCAGTATTTT
>once|TRBD2|TRBV7-2|TRBJ2-3
CASSLGLLADTDTQYF
TGTGCCAGCAGCTTAGGTCTCCTAGCGGACACAGATACGCAGTATTTT
>few|.|TRBV12-5|TRBJ1-2
CASGTPTVHGYTF
TGTGCTAGTGGGACCCCGACAGTTCATGGCTACACCTTC
>.|TRBD1|TRBV18|TRBJ1-2
CASSPSRDRVNYGYTF
TGTGCCAGCTCACCAAGCAGGGACAGAGTTAACTATGGCTACACCTTC
>once|.|TRBV4-2|TRBJ2-1
CASSQVGEYRNNEQFF
TGTGCCAGCAGCCAAGTCGGGGAGTATCGAAACAATGAGCAGTTCTTC
>.|.|TRBV7-8|TRBJ1-2
CASSLASGQGKDGYTF
TGTGCCAGCAGCTTAGCCTCGGGGCAGGGGAAGGATGGCTACACCTTC
>few|TRBD1|TRBV4-3|TRBJ2-1
CASSLGQGREQFF
TGCGCCAGCAGCCTGGGACAGGGAAGAGAGCAGTTCTTC
>.|.|TRBV30|TRBJ2-1
CAWSVQDPGPYNEQFF
TGTGCCTGGAGTGTACAGGACCCTGGCCCCTACAATGAGCAGTTCTTC
>once|.|TRBV4-2|TRBJ2-7
CASSQGGGSYEQYF
TGTGCCAGCAGCCAAGGGGGCGGCTCCTACGAGCAGTACTTC
>.|.|TRBV6-5|TRBJ1-1
CASSQQRRTEAFF
TGTGCCAGCAGTCAGCAGAGGCGAACTGAAGCTTTCTTT
>.|TRBD2|TRBV5-6|TRBJ2-1
CASRDGTSGRIYNEQFF
TGTGCCAGCAGAGACGGGACTAGCGGGAGAATATACAATGAGCAGTTCTTC
>.|TRBD2|TRBV9|TRBJ2-1
CASSVQPQGLASGEQFF
TGTGCCAGCAGCGTGCAGCCCCAGGGACTAGCTTCGGGTGAGCAGTTCTTC
>.|.|TRBV28|TRBJ1-1
CASSLTRGNTEAFF
TGTGCCAGCAGTTTAACTCGCGGGAACACTGAAGCTTTCTTT
>.|.|TRBV20-1|TRBJ2-3
CSSGASETQYF
TGCAGCTCTGGGGCCAGTGAGACGCAGTATTTT
>.|TRBD1|TRBV15|TRBJ2-1
CATATGITYNEQFF
TGTGCCACCGCGACAGGGATAACCTACAATGAGCAGTTCTTC
>.|TRBD2|TRBV4-3|TRBJ2-2
CASSQLAGVVTGELFF
TGCGCCAGCAGCCAACTAGCGGGAGTGGTCACCGGGGAGCTGTTTTTT
>.|TRBD2|TRBV4-1|TRBJ2-7
CASSRIRLAGVYEQYF
TGCGCCAGCAGCCGAATACGCCTAGCGGGAGTCTACGAGCAGTACTTC
>.|TRBD1|TRBV18|TRBJ1-5
CASSDGTGQPQHF
TGTGCCAGCTCCGACGGGACAGGACAGCCCCAGCATTTT
>.|TRBD2|TRBV5-6|TRBJ2-3
CASSFMTSGRTDTQYF
TGTGCCAGCAGCTTCATGACTAGCGGAAGGACAGATACGCAGTATTTT
>once|TRBD1|TRBV4-3|TRBJ1-1
CASSPGQGATEAFF
TGCGCCAGCAGCCCCGGGCAGGGGGCGACTGAAGCTTTCTTT
>.|.|TRBV27|TRBJ1-1
CASTTTASGGGTEAFF
TGTGCCAGCACCACTACCGCCAGTGGGGGGGGCACTGAAGCTTTCTTT
>once|TRBD2|TRBV27|TRBJ2-5
CASSFGLAGETQYF
TGTGCCAGCAGTTTTGGACTAGCGGGAGAGACCCAGTACTTC
>.|.|TRBV25-1|TRBJ2-5
CASSDGGVETQYF
TGTGCCAGCAGTGATGGCGGGGTGGAGACCCAGTACTTC
>.|TRBD1|TRBV28|TRBJ2-7
CASTWDSQVEGGYEQYF
TGTGCCAGCACCTGGGACAGTCAGGTTGAGGGTGGCTACGAGCAGTACTTC
>.|.|TRBV10-3|TRBJ2-3
CAISVHTGTDTQYF
TGTGCCATCAGTGTCCACACAGGCACAGATACGCAGTATTTT
>many|.|TRBV7-3|TRBJ2-1
CASSRGRGGYEQFF
TGTGCCAGCAGCCGCGGTCGGGGTGGGTATGAGCAGTTCTTC
>.|TRBD2|TRBV7-2|TRBJ2-1
CASSLGGRGYNEQFF
TGTGCCAGCAGCTTAGGGGGGAGGGGATACAATGAGCAGTTCTTC
>.|.|TRBV7-8|TRBJ2-7
CASSLPGEQYF
TGTGCCAGCAGCTTACCGGGCGAGCAGTACTTC
>.|TRBD2|TRBV6-1|TRBJ2-7
CASSGASGTDSYEQYF
TGTGCCAGCAGTGGGGCTAGCGGGACAGACTCCTACGAGCAGTACTTC
>.|TRBD2|TRBV19|TRBJ2-7
CASSTGLAREQYF
TGTGCCAGTAGTACAGGACTAGCTAGAGAGCAGTACTTC
>.|.|TRBV6-1|TRBJ2-7
CATIMGGFPYEQYF
TGTGCCACCATAATGGGGGGATTTCCCTACGAGCAGTACTTC
>.|.|TRBV7-8|TRBJ2-5
CASSPPAEPQETQYF
TGTGCCAGCAGCCCCCCCGCGGAACCTCAAGAGACCCAGTACTTC
>.|.|TRBV6-5|TRBJ1-2
CASSDSYYYGYTF
TGTGCCAGCAGTGACAGCTACTACTATGGCTACACCTTC
>.|.|TRBV7-2|TRBJ1-1
CASKGHPQNTEAFF
TGTGCCAGCAAGGGACATCCTCAGAACACTGAAGCTTTCTTT
>.|TRBD1|TRBV29-1|TRBJ2-1
CSVDGDRDNEQFF
TGCAGCGTTGATGGGGACAGGGACAATGAGCAGTTCTTC
>.|TRBD2|TRBV4-3|TRBJ2-1
CASSPEGSGSSYNEQFF
TGCGCCAGCAGCCCCGAGGGTAGCGGGAGCTCCTACAATGAGCAGTTCTTC